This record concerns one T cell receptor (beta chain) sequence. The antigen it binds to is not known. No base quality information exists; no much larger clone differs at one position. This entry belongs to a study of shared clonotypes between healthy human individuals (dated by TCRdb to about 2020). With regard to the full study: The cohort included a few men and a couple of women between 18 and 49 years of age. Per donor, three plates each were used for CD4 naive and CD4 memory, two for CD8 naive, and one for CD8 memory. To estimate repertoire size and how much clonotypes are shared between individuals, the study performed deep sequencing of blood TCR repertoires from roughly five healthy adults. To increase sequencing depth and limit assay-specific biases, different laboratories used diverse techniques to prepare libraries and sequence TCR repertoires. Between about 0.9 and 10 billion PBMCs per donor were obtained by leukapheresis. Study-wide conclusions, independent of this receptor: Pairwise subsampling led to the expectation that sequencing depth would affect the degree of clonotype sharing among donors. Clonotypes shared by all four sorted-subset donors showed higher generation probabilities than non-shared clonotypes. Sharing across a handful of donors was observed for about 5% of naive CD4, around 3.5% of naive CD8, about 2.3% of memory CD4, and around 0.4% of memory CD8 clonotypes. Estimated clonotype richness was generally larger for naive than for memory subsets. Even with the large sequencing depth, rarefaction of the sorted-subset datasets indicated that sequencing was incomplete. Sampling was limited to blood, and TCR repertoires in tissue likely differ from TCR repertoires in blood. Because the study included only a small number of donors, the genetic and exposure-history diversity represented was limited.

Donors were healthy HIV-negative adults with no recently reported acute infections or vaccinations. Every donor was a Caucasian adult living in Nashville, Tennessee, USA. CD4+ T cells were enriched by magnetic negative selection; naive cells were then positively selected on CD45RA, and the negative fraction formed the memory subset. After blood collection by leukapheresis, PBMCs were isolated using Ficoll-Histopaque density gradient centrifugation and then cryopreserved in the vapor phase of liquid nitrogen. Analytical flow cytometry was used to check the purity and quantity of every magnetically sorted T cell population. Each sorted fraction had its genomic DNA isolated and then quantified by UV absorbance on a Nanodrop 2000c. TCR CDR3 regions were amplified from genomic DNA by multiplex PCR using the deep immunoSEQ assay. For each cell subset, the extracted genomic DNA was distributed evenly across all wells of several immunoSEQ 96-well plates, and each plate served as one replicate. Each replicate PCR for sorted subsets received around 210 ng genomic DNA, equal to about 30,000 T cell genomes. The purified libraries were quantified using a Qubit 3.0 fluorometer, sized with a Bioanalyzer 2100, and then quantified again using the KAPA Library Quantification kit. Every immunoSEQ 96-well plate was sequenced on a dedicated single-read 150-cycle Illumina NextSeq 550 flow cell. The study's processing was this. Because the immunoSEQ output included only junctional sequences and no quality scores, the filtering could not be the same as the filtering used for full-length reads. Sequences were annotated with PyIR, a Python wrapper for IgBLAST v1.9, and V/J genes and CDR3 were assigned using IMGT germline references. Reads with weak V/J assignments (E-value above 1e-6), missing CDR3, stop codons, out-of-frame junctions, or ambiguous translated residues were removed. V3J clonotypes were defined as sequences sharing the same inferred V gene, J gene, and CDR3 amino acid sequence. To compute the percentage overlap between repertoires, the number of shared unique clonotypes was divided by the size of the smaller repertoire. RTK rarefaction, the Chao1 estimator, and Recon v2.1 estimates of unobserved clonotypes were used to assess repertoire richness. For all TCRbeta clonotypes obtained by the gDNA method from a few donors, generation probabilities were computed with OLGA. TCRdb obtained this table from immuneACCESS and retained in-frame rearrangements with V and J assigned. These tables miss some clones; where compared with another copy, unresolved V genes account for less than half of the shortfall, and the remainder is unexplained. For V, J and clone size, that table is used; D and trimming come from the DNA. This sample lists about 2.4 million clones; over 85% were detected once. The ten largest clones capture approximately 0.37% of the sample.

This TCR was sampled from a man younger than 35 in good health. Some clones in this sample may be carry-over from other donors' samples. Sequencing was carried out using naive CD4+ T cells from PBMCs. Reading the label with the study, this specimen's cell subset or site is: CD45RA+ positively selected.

Here is the DNA: TGTGCCAGCAGTCCGGGACCCCAAAACGGGGAGCTGTTTTTT. The translation is CASSPGPQNGELFF. Recombination connected TRBV7-3 to TRBJ2-2, with the D call perhaps TRBD1 or TRBD2, as 5 bases match in each case. The germline V gene yields SGHTA for CDR1 and FQGTGA for CDR2. The CDR3 contains 14 residues, cysteine and phenylalanine counted. Of all the DNA, just the CDR3 is kept, 42 bases in frame from base 1. Between the V and J ends, shortened by 6 bases and 7 bases respectively, the junction contains 15 bases. Joined to the reference TRBV7-3 and TRBJ2-2 proteins, this CDR3 gives the full variable domain: GAGVSQTPSNKVTEKGKYVELRCDPISGHTALYWYRQSLGQGPEFLIYFQGTGAADDSGLPNDRFFAVRPEGSVSTLKIQRTERGDSAVYLCASSPGPQNGELFFGEGSRLTVL.